A single TCR beta chain is shown here with its context. Its cognate antigen is unknown. The data belong to a study of cytomegalovirus exposure and HLA in healthy donors. Across the whole study: Among 150 million to 200 million T cells, an earlier analysis found roughly 110 million unique TCR beta sequences.

The PCR was carried out with 60 Vbeta primers and 13 Jbeta primers. Profiling relied on immunoSEQ multiplex PCR, and the TCRdb table lists in-frame clones only, not all of them. The sample shows around 210,000 clones, roughly four fifths of them seen only once. Study-wide results and caveats: An analysis done earlier found most TCR beta V segments productive about 87% or about 30% of the time.

Every donor was a healthy person donating bone marrow. The V gene end was trimmed by 5 bases and the J gene end by 5 bases; junction bases not matched to a gene: 4. CDR3 length: 14 residues. Germline CDR1 reads PRHDT; CDR2 reads FYEKMQ (reference sequence). The sequencing input was PBMCs. This clonotype was sampled from a woman between 35 and 50 years old in good health and CMV-seronegative. This chain connects TRBV13 to TRBJ2-1, with 9 bases aligning to TRBD2. The CDR3 coding sequence is TGTGCCAGCAGCGCCGGACTAGCGAACAATGAGCAGTTCTTC. Its translation: CASSAGLANNEQFF.